Listed below are T cell receptor beta chains from one sample, sequenced in a study of blood T cell repertoires in COVID-19. Assay: immunoSEQ multiplex PCR; the TCRdb copy retains only in-frame clones and omits some. The repertoire includes 34,000 or so clones, 87% of them detected once, and less than 2% sits in the top ten. Source material: peripheral blood. The source is a man aged 45 to 65 with active or convalescent COVID-19. Both conserved end residues are part of each CDR3. Fields, in order: V gene, J gene, clone size, D gene, CDR3 protein, CDR3 DNA. The D gene is left open where the match is weak. The listing skips clone size in some rows; elsewhere it reads once, few, many or a size class.

TRBV15	TRBJ2-5	-	TRBD2	CATSRVLAGQETQYF	TGTGCCACCAGCAGAGTGCTAGCGGGGCAAGAGACCCAGTACTTC
TRBV7-9	TRBJ2-5	-	TRBD1	CASSPTGGETQYF	TGTGCCAGCAGCCCGACAGGGGGAGAGACCCAGTACTTC
TRBV5-4	TRBJ2-7	once	TRBD1	CASSPRGPYEQYF	TGTGCCAGCAGCCCGAGGGGGCCCTACGAGCAGTACTTC
TRBV25-1	TRBJ1-1	-	-	CASSEQRVSNTEAFF	TGTGCCAGCAGTGAACAGAGGGTGAGCAACACTGAAGCTTTCTTT
TRBV3-1/TRBV3-2	TRBJ2-3	once	TRBD2	CASSPLAGPSTDTQYF	TGTGCCAGCAGCCCACTAGCGGGGCCTAGCACAGATACGCAGTATTTT
TRBV19	TRBJ2-5	-	-	CASSMAGEWGTQYF	TGTGCCAGTAGTATGGCAGGGGAGTGGGGGACCCAGTACTTC
TRBV27	TRBJ2-1	-	TRBD2	CASSLASGRILFNEQFF	TGTGCCAGCAGTTTGGCTAGCGGGAGAATTCTTTTCAATGAGCAGTTCTTC
TRBV25-1	TRBJ1-2	-	-	CASSELRAPGGYTF	TGTGCCAGCAGTGAACTCCGGGCCCCGGGAGGCTACACCTTC
TRBV6-5	TRBJ1-1	-	-	CASKKGVSMNTEAFF	TGTGCCAGCAAGAAGGGAGTCAGCATGAACACTGAAGCTTTCTTT
TRBV18	TRBJ1-4	-	-	CASSPRGATNEKLFF	TGTGCCAGCTCACCTAGGGGCGCAACTAATGAAAAACTGTTTTTT
TRBV5-4	TRBJ1-4	-	TRBD1	CASRETGKNEKLFF	TGTGCCAGCCGAGAGACAGGGAAGAATGAAAAACTGTTTTTT
TRBV28	TRBJ2-7	once	-	CASSLRSGQRGSYEQYF	TGTGCCAGCAGTTTACGGTCCGGACAAAGAGGTTCCTACGAGCAGTACTTC
TRBV4-1	TRBJ2-1	-	-	CASSHPPGLKLYNEQFF	TGCGCCAGCAGCCATCCCCCGGGACTGAAGCTATACAATGAGCAGTTCTTC
TRBV4-1	TRBJ2-3	once	TRBD2	CASSQEGLAGGFTDTQYF	TGCGCCAGCAGCCAAGAGGGACTAGCGGGAGGCTTCACAGATACGCAGTATTTT
TRBV19	TRBJ1-3	-	-	CASSEDSFSGNTIYF	TGTGCCAGTAGTGAAGACAGTTTCTCTGGAAACACCATATATTTT
TRBV30	TRBJ2-5	-	-	CAWGFRGWETQYF	TGTGCCTGGGGGTTCAGGGGTTGGGAGACCCAGTACTTC
TRBV9	TRBJ1-1	once	TRBD1	CASSPRLTGVTEAFF	TGTGCCAGCAGCCCTCGCCTGACAGGGGTCACTGAAGCTTTCTTT
TRBV10-3	TRBJ1-4	few	TRBD1	CAISDPDRGEKLFF	TGTGCCATCAGTGATCCTGACAGGGGGGAAAAACTGTTTTTT
TRBV7-2	TRBJ2-7	few	TRBD2	CASSPLAGVGEQYF	TGTGCCAGCAGCCCGCTAGCGGGAGTGGGTGAGCAGTACTTC
TRBV27	TRBJ1-1	-	-	CASSLLGRSTEAFF	TGTGCCAGCAGTTTATTGGGGAGAAGCACTGAAGCTTTCTTT
TRBV29-1	TRBJ2-3	-	-	CSVEGRGAGRDTDTQYF	TGCAGCGTTGAAGGGAGGGGCGCGGGAAGGGACACAGATACGCAGTATTTT
TRBV6-2/TRBV6-3	TRBJ2-3	-	-	CASSYSPGRAPSPDTQYF	TGTGCCAGCAGTTACTCGCCTGGTCGTGCTCCTAGCCCAGATACGCAGTATTTT
TRBV19	TRBJ1-1	-	TRBD1	CASSIGGGRGLFTEAFF	TGTGCCAGTAGTATAGGGGGTGGCAGGGGGCTGTTTACTGAAGCTTTCTTT
TRBV15	TRBJ2-5	-	TRBD1	CATSQGDGQETQYF	TGTGCCACCAGTCAGGGGGACGGCCAAGAGACCCAGTACTTC
TRBV5-6	TRBJ2-1	-	TRBD1	CASSLGTGGYNEQFF	TGTGCCAGCAGCTTGGGTACAGGGGGCTACAATGAGCAGTTCTTC
TRBV6-6	TRBJ2-2	-	-	CAASYITNTGELFF	TGTGCCGCCTCCTATATAACGAACACCGGGGAGCTGTTTTTT
TRBV21-1	TRBJ2-3	few	-	CASSKKAAGCVADTQYF	TGTGCCAGCAGCAAAAAGGCGGCGGGATGTGTCGCAGATACGCAGTATTTT
TRBV5-1	TRBJ2-5	-	TRBD2	CASARAGEETQYF	TGCGCCAGCGCCCGAGCGGGAGAAGAGACCCAGTACTTC
TRBV6-5	TRBJ2-3	-	-	CASSLSSSDTQYF	TGTGCCAGCAGCCTCTCCAGTTCGGATACGCAGTATTTT